The rows below give T cell receptor beta chains drawn from one sample of a study of T cell repertoires in cytomegalovirus infection. TCRdb independently ran MiXCR on the reads; one entry per CDR3 protein. The table lists fewer than 300,000 distinct CDR3 sequences, roughly 24% of them singletons, with approximately 15% in the top ten. Material for sequencing was PBMCs. These receptors were taken from a human donor in good health (CMV status not recorded). Some clones in this sample may be carry-over from other donors' samples. CDR3s include the opening cysteine and the closing phenylalanine or tryptophan. A D gene is named only where the DNA matches it firmly. Not all rows give a size; the values are once, few, many and, for expanded clones, a class.

TRBJ2-2 TRBV7-2 TRBD1 many CASSFRTGVNTGELFF TGTGCCAGCAGCTTCCGGACAGGGGTGAACACCGGGGAGCTGTTTTTT
TRBJ2-7 TRBV7-3 NA NA CASSLDPQSTEQYF TGTGCCAGCAGCCTCGACCCCCAGTCAACCGAGCAGTACTTC
TRBJ1-4 TRBV6-5 NA NA CASSYSSGSPGEKLFF TGTGCCAGCAGTTACTCGAGTGGCAGTCCCGGAGAAAAACTGTTTTTT
TRBJ2-4 TRBV7-2 TRBD2 medium-sized CASSSSGTVAKNIQYF TGTGCCAGCAGCTCTAGCGGGACGGTAGCCAAAAACATTCAGTACTTC
TRBJ2-5 TRBV7-9 TRBD1 few CASNRGQGLQETQYF TGTGCCAGCAACAGGGGACAGGGTCTTCAAGAGACCCAGTACTTC
TRBJ2-7 TRBV7-9 TRBD1 many CASRDGQGAVEQYF TGTGCCAGCAGAGATGGACAGGGTGCAGTCGAGCAGTACTTC
TRBJ2-7 TRBV15 NA many CATSRGLGVYEQYF TGTGCCACCAGCAGGGGACTGGGGGTATACGAGCAGTACTTC
TRBJ2-2 TRBV11-2 TRBD2 many CASSLLAGGNTGELFF TGTGCCAGCAGCCTCCTAGCGGGGGGAAACACCGGGGAGCTGTTTTTT
TRBJ2-7 TRBV7-2 NA many CASSFAGVYEQYF TGTGCCAGCAGCTTCGCAGGGGTCTACGAGCAGTACTTC
TRBJ1-2 TRBV7-8 NA many CASSLARDYGYTF TGTGCCAGCAGCTTGGCCCGGGACTATGGCTACACCTTC
TRBJ2-3 TRBV9 TRBD2 few CASSALAGGPDTQYF TGTGCCAGCAGCGCGCTAGCGGGGGGACCAGATACGCAGTATTTT
TRBJ1-1 TRBV7-3 NA few CASSRSLNTEAFF TGTGCCAGCAGCCGGTCTTTGAACACTGAAGCTTTCTTT
TRBJ2-1 TRBV6-6 NA NA CASSFWRDNEQFF TGTGCCAGCAGTTTTTGGCGAGACAATGAGCAGTTCTTC
TRBJ2-2 TRBV7-2 NA many CASSLVGGRNMAGELFF TGTGCCAGCAGCTTAGTTGGGGGTAGAAATATGGCCGGGGAGCTGTTTTTT
TRBJ1-5 TRBV7-2 NA NA CASSLGQRNQPQHF TGTGCCAGCAGCTTAGGTCAGAGAAATCAGCCCCAGCATTTT
TRBJ2-7 TRBV10-3 TRBD1 NA CAVYRGPPTYEQYF TGTGCCGTTTACAGGGGCCCCCCAACCTACGAGCAGTACTTC
TRBJ1-2 TRBV7-2 TRBD1 many CASSLGGTVNYGYTF TGTGCCAGCAGCTTAGGAGGGACAGTCAACTATGGCTACACCTTC
TRBJ2-1 TRBV20-1 NA NA CSARGGLADSSYNEQFF TGCAGTGCTAGAGGTGGGCTAGCGGACAGCTCCTACAATGAGCAGTTCTTC
TRBJ2-3 TRBV6-5 NA many CASSAYSGYADTQYF TGTGCCAGCAGTGCCTATTCCGGTTATGCGGATACGCAGTATTTT
TRBJ1-1 TRBV5-1 TRBD1 NA CASQGTGPPEAFF TGCGCCAGCCAAGGGACAGGGCCTCCCGAAGCTTTCTTT
TRBJ1-1 TRBV5-1 NA NA CASSLQGDNTEAFF TGCGCCAGCAGCTTGCAGGGAGACAACACTGAAGCTTTCTTT
TRBJ2-2 TRBV28 NA few CASSTANTGELFF TGTGCCAGCAGTACAGCGAACACCGGGGAGCTGTTTTTT
TRBJ2-3 TRBV14 NA few CASSQPSGGFTDTQYF TGTGCCAGCAGCCAACCATCCGGGGGATTCACAGATACGCAGTATTTT
TRBJ2-2 TRBV6-5 NA few CASSYAENTGELFF TGTGCCAGCAGTTACGCAGAGAACACCGGGGAGCTGTTTTTT
TRBJ1-1 TRBV7-8 TRBD1 many CASSSRDRGSNMNTEAFF TGTGCCAGCAGTAGTCGGGACAGGGGGTCCAATATGAACACTGAAGCTTTCTTT
TRBJ2-2 TRBV24-1 TRBD2 NA CATSDPGLAGGRGTGELFF TGTGCCACCAGTGATCCCGGACTAGCGGGGGGGCGAGGCACCGGGGAGCTGTTTTTT
TRBJ2-2 TRBV18 NA NA CASSPPDNTGELFF TGTGCCAGCTCACCACCGGACAACACCGGGGAGCTGTTTTTT
TRBJ2-3 TRBV7-6 TRBD2 many CASRPSGVTDTQYF TGTGCCAGCAGACCCAGCGGGGTCACAGATACGCAGTATTTT
TRBJ2-7 TRBV20-1 NA NA CSARITGSPSYEQYF TGCAGTGCTAGGATTACAGGGAGCCCCTCCTACGAGCAGTACTTC
TRBJ2-1 TRBV12-5 NA NA CASGLGNEQFF TGTGCTAGTGGTTTGGGGAACGAGCAGTTCTTC
TRBJ1-1 TRBV6-8 NA NA CASSYSNRPNTEAFF TGTGCCAGCAGTTACTCGAACAGACCGAACACTGAAGCTTTCTTT
TRBJ2-3 TRBV20-1 NA NA CSASQSAARGDTQYF TGCAGTGCTAGTCAGTCGGCCGCTCGCGGTGATACGCAGTATTTT
TRBJ2-4 TRBV7-2 TRBD1 few CASSSPGQGDIQYF TGTGCCAGCAGCTCACCGGGACAGGGTGACATTCAGTACTTC
TRBJ2-1 TRBV11-2 TRBD2 few CASSWTSGIDNEQFF TGTGCCAGCAGCTGGACTAGCGGGATTGACAATGAGCAGTTCTTC
TRBJ2-1 TRBV20-1 TRBD2 NA CSAPGRESDNEQFF TGCAGTGCTCCAGGGCGGGAGAGCGACAATGAGCAGTTCTTC
TRBJ1-4 TRBV12-3/TRBV12-4 NA many CASSPGDRNNEKLFF TGTGCCAGCAGTCCCGGAGACAGAAATAATGAAAAACTGTTTTTT
TRBJ2-5 TRBV5-1 TRBD2 once CASSGGAGVSVGETQYF TGCGCCAGCAGCGGGGGAGCGGGAGTATCAGTAGGAGAGACCCAGTACTTC
TRBJ2-5 TRBV28 NA few CASCDLNQETQYF TGTGCCAGCTGCGACTTGAACCAAGAGACCCAGTACTTC
TRBJ2-7 TRBV19 NA many CASSMRWTYEQYF TGTGCCAGTAGTATGCGGTGGACCTACGAGCAGTACTTC
TRBJ2-5 TRBV20-1 TRBD2 few CSARGQTSGFKETQYF TGCAGTGCTAGAGGACAAACTAGCGGTTTTAAAGAGACCCAGTACTTC
TRBJ1-5 TRBV7-8 TRBD1 many CASSTRQGVSNQPQHF TGTGCCAGCAGCACCCGGCAGGGGGTGAGCAATCAGCCCCAGCATTTT
TRBJ2-3 TRBV12-3/TRBV12-4 NA many CASSPSPTGAADTQYF TGTGCCAGCAGTCCCTCTCCCACAGGAGCCGCAGATACGCAGTATTTT
TRBJ1-2 TRBV10-2 NA few CATSDIYGYTF TGCGCCACATCGGACATTTATGGCTACACCTTC
TRBJ2-2 TRBV28 NA NA CASNDPGRTNTGELFF TGTGCCAGCAATGATCCGGGACGGACGAACACCGGGGAGCTGTTTTTT
TRBJ1-1 TRBV7-9 NA NA CASDGQGNTEAFF TGTGCCAGCGACGGTCAGGGGAACACTGAAGCTTTCTTT
TRBJ2-1 TRBV7-2 NA few CASSLGRDEQFF TGTGCCAGCAGCTTGGGTAGGGATGAGCAGTTCTTC
TRBJ1-5 TRBV6-2/TRBV6-3 NA NA CASSTRQAGQPQHF TGTGCCAGCAGTACCAGACAGGCTGGACAGCCCCAGCATTTT
TRBJ2-5 TRBV7-6 TRBD2 few CASSHQLAGKETQYF TGTGCCAGCAGCCATCAACTAGCGGGGAAAGAGACCCAGTACTTC
TRBJ2-1 TRBV10-3 TRBD1 NA CAISGRTGADNEQFF TGTGCCATCAGTGGAAGGACAGGGGCGGACAATGAGCAGTTCTTC
TRBJ1-1 TRBV11-2 TRBD1 NA CASSLDRGRRAFF TGTGCCAGCAGCTTAGACAGGGGGCGCAGGGCTTTCTTT
TRBJ1-5 TRBV6-1 TRBD1 few CASSPSDRDQPQHF TGTGCCAGCAGCCCTTCTGACAGGGATCAGCCCCAGCATTTT